A selection of T cell receptor beta chains follows, all from one sample in a study of monozygotic twins with inflammatory bowel disease. TCRdb re-called the 5' RACE reads; one entry per CDR3 protein, DNA not given. The sample has more than 300,000 distinct CDR3 sequences. What was sequenced was blood. The source of these receptors is a human donor with ulcerative colitis or Crohn's disease, or a healthy co-twin of an affected twin (not recorded which). Each CDR3 is given with its conserved first and last residue.

V	J	CDR3
TRBV7-9	TRBJ2-3	CASSSKPDTQYF
TRBV7-2	TRBJ2-7	CASSLGQGRIVQYF
TRBV5-1	TRBJ2-1	CASSVSGAKYNEQFF
TRBV7-2	TRBJ2-3	CASSGAGERAPDTQYF
TRBV5-1	TRBJ2-1	CASSPYGGSYNEQFF
TRBV5-1	TRBJ1-1	CASSRDGPNTEAFF
TRBV27	TRBJ1-1	CASRRPGGWGAEAFF
TRBV20-1	TRBJ1-2	CSAWSNYGYTF
TRBV6-2/TRBV6-3	TRBJ1-5	CASSGGIMGNQPQHF
TRBV12-3/TRBV12-4	TRBJ2-7	CASSYRDRGPYEQYF
TRBV3-1	TRBJ1-1	CASRLRLGQAITEAFF
TRBV7-9	TRBJ1-1	CASSLGPTGQTEAFF
TRBV9	TRBJ2-2	CASSVAGGNTGELFF
TRBV5-1	TRBJ2-1	CASSLGTSGDYEQFF
TRBV5-8	TRBJ1-6	CASSLVYGRGISPLHF
TRBV5-1	TRBJ1-1	CASRPGAGGVRTEAFF
TRBV27	TRBJ1-2	CASSLQGAPNYGYTF
TRBV18	TRBJ2-7	CASSPKQGLVPWEQYF
TRBV18	TRBJ1-4	CASSRDRSEKLFF
TRBV30	TRBJ2-5	CAWSTIGGPRETQYF
TRBV28	TRBJ2-5	CASSPPMSQETQYF
TRBV30	TRBJ2-3	CAWSVDPWLKTDTQYF